One and the same sample provided the 16 T cell receptor beta chains below, sequenced in a study of spatial heterogeneity in lung cancer. TCRdb itself ran the 5' RACE reads through MiXCR, one entry per CDR3 protein. The sample has approximately 41,000 distinct CDR3 sequences; under 12% are singletons. Time point described: blood at routine non-recurrence follow-up after resection. The sequencing here drew on PBMCs, taken at follow-up. Receptors were obtained from a female donor with early-stage non-small cell lung cancer.

This clonotype was seen repeatedly, ten times or more. The J gene is TRBJ2-3, the V gene TRBV28; 7 bases are a match to TRBD1. This CDR3 has 14 amino acids. The V gene's germline CDR1 is MDHEN and CDR2 SYDVKM. V lost 5 bases, J lost 6 bases, and 8 bases stayed unmatched. The CDR3 DNA follows: TGTGCCAGCAGTCCACGGACAGGTTCGGATACGCAGTATTTT. It yields the protein CASSPRTGSDTQYF.

The chain couples TRBV9 to TRBJ2-1, with TRBD2 as a possible D gene (8 bases). The CDR3 loop spans 16 amino acids. Trimming pared 3 bases from V and 5 bases from J, leaving 18 bases between. Germline-derived CDR1 and CDR2 are SGDLS and YYNGEE. The CDR3 DNA reads TGTGCCAGCAGCGCCGGGAGGGGGCGCGAACACAATGAGCAGTTCTTC. It is translated as CASSAGRGREHNEQFF.

This clonotype was found a few times. The J gene is TRBJ2-1, the V gene TRBV5-1; unclear D gene. Germline CDR1 and CDR2: SGHRS and YFSETQ. Trimming removed 4 bases at V and 0 bases at J, with 5 bases between. This CDR3 spans 13 amino acids. The CDR3 DNA follows: TGCGCCAGCAGCCAACCCTCCTACAATGAGCAGTTCTTC. It is translated as CASSQPSYNEQFF.

This clonotype was found many times. The chain has TRBV4-1 and TRBJ2-4, with TRBD2 matching 9 bases. Germline trimming cut 0 bases from V and 9 bases from J; bases unmatched to any gene: 6. This CDR3 is built from 15 residues. Per the germline V gene, CDR1 is MGHRA and CDR2 is YSYEKL. The CDR3 spells CASSQEAGGPAIQYF. Written as DNA, the CDR3 is TGCGCCAGCAGCCAAGAGGCGGGGGGGCCTGCCATTCAGTACTTC.

The chain couples TRBV7-8 to TRBJ1-5; TRBD1 might be the D (6 bases). Trimming took off 1 base at V and 7 bases at J, with 14 bases between the two ends. The germline gives CDR1 SGHVS, CDR2 FQNEAQ. The length of the CDR3 is 15 residues. The CDR3 sequence is CASSLGQGGDQPQHF. The CDR3 DNA reads as TGTGCCAGCAGCTTAGGCCAAGGGGGGGACCAGCCCCAGCATTTT.

This clonotype was observed many times. The gene calls are TRBV7-2 and TRBJ1-5, with 7 positions matching TRBD1. The CDR3 covers 19 residues. V gave up 4 bases and J gave up 0 bases; unmatched junction bases: 15. From germline, CDR1 is SGHTA and CDR2 FQGNSA. CDR3 region: CASSWAPMTGYISNQPQHF. The CDR3 DNA reads as TGTGCCAGCAGCTGGGCCCCCATGACAGGGTACATTAGCAATCAGCCCCAGCATTTT.

The chain employs TRBV7-9 and TRBJ2-7; TRBD1 aligns across 7 bases. This CDR3 region has 16 residues. The trim removed 5 bases at V and 0 bases at J, leaving 10 bases unmatched. The V gene's germline CDR1 is SEHNR and CDR2 FQNEAQ (reference sequence). CDR3 DNA sequence: TGTGCCAGCAGCCCTGAAACCGGGACAGACTCCTACGAGCAGTACTTC. Amino acid sequence: CASSPETGTDSYEQYF.

This clonotype was counted between two and nine times. The V and J genes are TRBV7-2 and TRBJ1-2; TRBD1 aligns across 9 bases. With V trimmed by 5 bases and J by 4 bases, 8 bases remained unmatched. The length of the CDR3 is 15 residues. The germline V gene has CDR1 SGHTA and CDR2 FQGNSA. CDR3 coding DNA: TGTGCCAGCAGCGCACGGACAGGGGATCCCTATGGCTACACCTTC. Its protein product is CASSARTGDPYGYTF.

The DNA for the CDR3 is TGCGCCAGCAGCTTCGGCCCAACAGGGGTTGAGCAGTTCTTC. The encoded protein is CASSFGPTGVEQFF. V gene TRBV5-1 combines with J gene TRBJ2-1; 7 bases map to TRBD1. The CDR3 spans 14 residues. The J segment lost 9 bases and the V segment lost 2 bases, leaving 8 bases of the junction unmatched. CDR1 is SGHRS, CDR2 YFSETQ, per germline. The full variable domain, completed using reference TRBV5-1 and TRBJ2-1, is KAGVTQTPRYLIKTRGQQVTLSCSPISGHRSVSWYQQTPGQGLQFLFEYFSETQRNKGNFPGRFSGRQFSNSRSEMNVSTLELGDSALYLCASSFGPTGVEQFFGPGTRLTVL.

The chain carries TRBV14 and TRBJ2-7; 13 bases map to TRBD2. Germline CDR1 SGHDN, CDR2 FVKESK. This CDR3 has 14 residues. J lost 6 bases, V lost 2 bases, and 1 base had no gene match. CDR3 in DNA: TGTGCCAGCAGCCAAAGGACTAGCGGGGGCGAGCAGTACTTC. Encoded protein: CASSQRTSGGEQYF.

The table lists this clonotype with a count of one. A read error may explain this, as a much larger clone is one base away. V and J are TRBV12-3 or TRBV12-4 and TRBJ2-1; TRBD1 matches at 7 bases. V was clipped by 11 bases and J by 5 bases; unmatched bases: 15. The CDR3 has 15 residues. CDR3 nucleotide sequence: TGTGCCGGCGCCACCCCGGGACAGTTTAACAATGAGCAGTTCTTC. This sequence encodes CAGATPGQFNNEQFF.

This clonotype was observed many times. In nucleotides, the CDR3 is TGTGCCTGGAGCCTTAACGGACAAGAGACCCAGTACTTC. Its protein is CAWSLNGQETQYF. The V and J genes are TRBV30 and TRBJ2-5; D uncertain. V dropped 3 bases and J dropped 2 bases, with 10 bases sitting between them. In germline, CDR1 is GTSNPN, CDR2 SVGIG (reference sequence). CDR3 length: 13 residues.

This clonotype was found many times. The chain combines TRBV28 with TRBJ2-5; weak D call: TRBD2 (6 bases). The CDR3 extends over 14 amino acids. V shed 7 bases and J shed 2 bases, with 14 bases lying between them. Germline loops: CDR1 MDHEN, CDR2 SYDVKM. DNA of the CDR3: TGTGCCAGCATCCCTGTGGCGGGACAAGAGACCCAGTACTTC. It is translated as CASIPVAGQETQYF.

This clonotype was observed at least ten times. The chain couples TRBV10-3 to TRBJ2-1; 10 bases fit TRBD1. V lost 6 bases to trimming and J lost 8 bases; unmatched junction nucleotides: 1. Germline loops: CDR1 ENHRY, CDR2 SYGVKD. This CDR3 is 12 amino acids long. The CDR3 nucleotides are TGTGCCATCAGCGGGACAGGGGATGAGCAGTTCTTC. Amino acids: CAISGTGDEQFF.

The chain uses TRBV6-1 and TRBJ1-2; weak D call: TRBD1 (5 bases). CDR1 and CDR2 from the germline V gene are MNHNS and SASEGT. Trimming stripped 7 bases from V and 2 bases from J, with 14 bases between. This CDR3 has 14 amino acids. CDR3 bases: TGTGCCAGCACCCTTGCCCGGGACAACTATGGCTACACCTTC. Its protein is CASTLARDNYGYTF.

This clonotype appeared many times. J is TRBJ2-3 and V is TRBV20-1, with a tentative D call TRBD2 (6 bases). CDR1 and CDR2 (germline): DFQATT, SNEGSKA (reference sequence). The CDR3 runs 15 residues. V dropped 0 bases and J dropped 5 bases, with 15 bases sitting between them. The CDR3 DNA follows: TGCAGTGCTAGAGATCCCGGGACTGGCGGAGATACGCAGTATTTT. Translated: CSARDPGTGGDTQYF.